The subject of this entry is one T cell receptor beta chain. It may be a read error: a sequence one base away is much more abundant. Primers used in a second PCR of roughly 7 to 12 cycles were a sample-barcoded 5' primer and a J-beta primer mix. Individual samples furnished no less than 3 million CDR3-containing paired-end reads apiece. TCRdb itself ran the 5' RACE reads through MiXCR, one entry per CDR3 protein. This sample has about 1.7 million distinct CDR3 sequences, with over 25% found just once. This sample was taken from a study of blood T cells in healthy people across ages. Per sample, extraction of total RNA gave at least 5.5 micrograms in every case. The sample comprised blood. The source of this sequence is a woman aged 25-40 years in good health.

CDR3: CSVAETGANVRTF. The CDR3 coding sequence is TGCAGCGTTGCGGAGACTGGGGCCAACGTCCGGACTTTC. The chain has TRBV29-1 and TRBJ2-6, with D tentatively TRBD1 (5 bases). Germline CDR1 and CDR2: SQVTM and ANQGSEA. This CDR3 region has 13 residues.